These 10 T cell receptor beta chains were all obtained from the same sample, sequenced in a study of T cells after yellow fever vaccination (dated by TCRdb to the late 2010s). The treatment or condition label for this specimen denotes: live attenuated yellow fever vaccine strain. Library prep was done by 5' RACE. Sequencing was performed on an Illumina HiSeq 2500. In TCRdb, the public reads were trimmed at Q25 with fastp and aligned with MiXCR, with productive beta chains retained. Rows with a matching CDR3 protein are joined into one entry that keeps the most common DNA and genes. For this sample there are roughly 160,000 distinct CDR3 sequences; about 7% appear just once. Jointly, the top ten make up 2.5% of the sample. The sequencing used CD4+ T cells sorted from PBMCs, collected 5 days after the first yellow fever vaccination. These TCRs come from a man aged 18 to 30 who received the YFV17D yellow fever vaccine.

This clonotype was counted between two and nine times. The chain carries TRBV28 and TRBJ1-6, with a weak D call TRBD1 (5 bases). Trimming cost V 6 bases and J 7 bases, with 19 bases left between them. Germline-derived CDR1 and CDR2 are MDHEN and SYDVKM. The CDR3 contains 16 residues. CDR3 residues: CASRPNAGSGNSPLHF. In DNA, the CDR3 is TGTGCCAGCAGACCTAACGCAGGGTCGGGAAATTCACCCCTCCACTTT.

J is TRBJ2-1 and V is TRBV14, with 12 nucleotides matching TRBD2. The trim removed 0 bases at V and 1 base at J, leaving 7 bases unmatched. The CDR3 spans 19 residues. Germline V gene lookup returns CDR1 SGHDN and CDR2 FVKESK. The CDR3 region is CASSQDRRTSGVSYNEQFF. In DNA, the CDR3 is TGTGCCAGCAGCCAAGATCGACGGACTAGCGGGGTTTCCTACAATGAGCAGTTCTTC.

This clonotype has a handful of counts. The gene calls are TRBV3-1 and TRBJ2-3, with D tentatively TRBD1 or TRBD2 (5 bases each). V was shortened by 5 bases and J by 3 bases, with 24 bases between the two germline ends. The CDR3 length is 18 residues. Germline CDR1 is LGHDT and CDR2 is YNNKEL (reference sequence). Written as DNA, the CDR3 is TGTGCCAGCAGCTCGAACCTCGGGGCCGGGATCGAGACAGATACGCAGTATTTT. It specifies CASSSNLGAGIETDTQYF.

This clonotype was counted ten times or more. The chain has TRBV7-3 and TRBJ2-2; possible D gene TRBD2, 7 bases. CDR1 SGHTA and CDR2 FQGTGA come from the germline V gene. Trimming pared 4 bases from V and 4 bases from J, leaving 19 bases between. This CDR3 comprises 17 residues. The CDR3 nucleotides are TGTGCCAGCAGCTCCCAGGTCGCGGGGGCCCCCACCGGGGAGCTGTTTTTT. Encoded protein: CASSSQVAGAPTGELFF.

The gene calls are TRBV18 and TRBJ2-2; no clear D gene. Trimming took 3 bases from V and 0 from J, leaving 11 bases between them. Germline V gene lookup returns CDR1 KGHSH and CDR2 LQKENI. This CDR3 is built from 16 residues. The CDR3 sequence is CASSPTVSSNTGELFF. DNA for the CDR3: TGTGCCAGCTCACCCACCGTATCTTCGAACACCGGGGAGCTGTTTTTT.

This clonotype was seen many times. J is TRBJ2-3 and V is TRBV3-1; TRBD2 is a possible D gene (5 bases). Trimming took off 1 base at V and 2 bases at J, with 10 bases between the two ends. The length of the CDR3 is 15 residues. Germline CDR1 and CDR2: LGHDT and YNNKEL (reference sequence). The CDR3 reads CASSQGAGLTDTQYF. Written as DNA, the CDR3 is TGTGCCAGCAGCCAAGGGGCGGGCCTCACAGATACGCAGTATTTT.

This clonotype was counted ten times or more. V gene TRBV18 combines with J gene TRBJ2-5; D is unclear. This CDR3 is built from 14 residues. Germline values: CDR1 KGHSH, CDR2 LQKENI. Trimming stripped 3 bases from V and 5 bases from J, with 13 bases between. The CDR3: CASSPLRYRETQYF. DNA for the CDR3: TGTGCCAGCTCACCGCTTCGATATAGGGAGACCCAGTACTTC.

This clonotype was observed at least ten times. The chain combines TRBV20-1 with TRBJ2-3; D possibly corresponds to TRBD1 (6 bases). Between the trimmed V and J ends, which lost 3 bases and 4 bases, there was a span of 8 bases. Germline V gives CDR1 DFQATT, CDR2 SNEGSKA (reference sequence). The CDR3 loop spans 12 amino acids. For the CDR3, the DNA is TGCAGTGCTAGCGGGACACCAGATACGCAGTATTTT. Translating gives CSASGTPDTQYF.

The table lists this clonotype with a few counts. CDR3 DNA sequence: TGTGCCAGCAGTTTATTCCCGCGGAACACTGAAGCTTTCTTT. It yields the protein CASSLFPRNTEAFF. The chain has TRBV12-3 or TRBV12-4 and TRBJ1-1; no definite D call. The CDR3 is 14 amino acids. Trimming pared 2 bases from V and 1 base from J, leaving 8 bases between.

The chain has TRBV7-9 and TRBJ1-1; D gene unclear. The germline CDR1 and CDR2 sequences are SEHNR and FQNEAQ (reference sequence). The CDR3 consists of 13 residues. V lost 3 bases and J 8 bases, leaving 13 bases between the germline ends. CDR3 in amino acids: CASSFEAFTEAFF. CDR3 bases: TGTGCCAGCAGCTTCGAGGCGTTTACCGAAGCTTTCTTT.